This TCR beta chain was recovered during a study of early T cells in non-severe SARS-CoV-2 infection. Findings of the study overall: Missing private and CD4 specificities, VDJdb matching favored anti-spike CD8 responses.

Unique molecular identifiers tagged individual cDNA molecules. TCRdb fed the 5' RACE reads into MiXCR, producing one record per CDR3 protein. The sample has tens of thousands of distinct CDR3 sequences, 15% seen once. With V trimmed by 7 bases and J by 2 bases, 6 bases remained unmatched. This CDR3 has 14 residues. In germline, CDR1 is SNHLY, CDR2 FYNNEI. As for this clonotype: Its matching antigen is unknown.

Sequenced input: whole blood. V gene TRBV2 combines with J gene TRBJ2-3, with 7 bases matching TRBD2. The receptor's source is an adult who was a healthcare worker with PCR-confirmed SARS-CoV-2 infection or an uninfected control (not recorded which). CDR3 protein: CASIERGLTDTQYF. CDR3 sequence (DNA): TGTGCCAGCATTGAGCGGGGACTCACAGATACGCAGTATTTT.